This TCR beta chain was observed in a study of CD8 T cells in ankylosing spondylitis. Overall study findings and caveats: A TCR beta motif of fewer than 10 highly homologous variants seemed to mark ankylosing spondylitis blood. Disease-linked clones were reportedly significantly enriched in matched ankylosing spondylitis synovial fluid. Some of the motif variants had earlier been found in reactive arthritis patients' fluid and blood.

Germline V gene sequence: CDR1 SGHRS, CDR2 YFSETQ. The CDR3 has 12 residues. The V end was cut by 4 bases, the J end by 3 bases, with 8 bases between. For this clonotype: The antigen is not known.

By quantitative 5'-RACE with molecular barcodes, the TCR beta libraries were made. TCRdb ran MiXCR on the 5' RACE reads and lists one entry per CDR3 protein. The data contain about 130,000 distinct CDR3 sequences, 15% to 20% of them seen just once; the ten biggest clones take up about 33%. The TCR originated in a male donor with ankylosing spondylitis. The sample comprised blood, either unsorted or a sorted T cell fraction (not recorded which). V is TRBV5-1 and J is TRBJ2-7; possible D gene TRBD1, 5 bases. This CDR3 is CASSDSDYEQYF. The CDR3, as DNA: TGCGCCAGCAGCGACAGTGACTACGAGCAGTACTTC.